The 5 T cell receptor beta chains below were found in one sample sequenced in a study of blood T cell repertoires in COVID-19. Here immunoSEQ multiplex PCR was the method, and the copy in TCRdb shows in-frame clones only, minus some. The sample consists of 150,000 to 200,000 clones, around 85% of them appearing once. Sequencing was carried out using peripheral blood. The receptors originated from a person aged 70 to 80 with COVID-19, enrolled during active disease.

J is TRBJ2-1 and V is TRBV2; unclear D gene. CDR1 and CDR2 from the germline V gene are SNHLY and FYNNEI. Deletions cut 6 bases from V and 2 bases from J, with 14 bases between. This CDR3 has 15 residues. CDR3 nucleotides: TGTGCCAGCAGCGCTCAGACAACACCCTACAATGAGCAGTTCTTC. Translated, it gives CASSAQTTPYNEQFF.

This clone was counted a few times. The rearrangement joins TRBV5-1 to TRBJ2-2; TRBD2 matches at 9 bases. The CDR3 consists of 14 residues. V shed 2 bases, J shed 8 bases, and the junction held 4 bases outside the gene matches. Germline loops: CDR1 SGHRS, CDR2 YFSETQ. CDR3 residues: CASSFAGGQGELFF. As DNA, the CDR3 is TGCGCCAGCAGCTTCGCGGGAGGGCAAGGGGAGCTGTTTTTT.

The rearrangement links TRBV6-1 to TRBJ2-7; D is perhaps TRBD2 (7 bases). Between the trimmed V and J ends, which lost 2 bases and 7 bases, there was a span of 12 bases. This CDR3 has 13 residues. Germline CDR1 is MNHNS and CDR2 is SASEGT. The CDR3, as DNA: TGTGCCAGCAGTGAAATGGGGGGGGCTGAGCAGTACTTC. Translated: CASSEMGGAEQYF.

This chain links TRBV29-1 with TRBJ1-1, with 8 bases identical to TRBD1. In germline, CDR1 is SQVTM, CDR2 ANQGSEA. The CDR3 sequence is 13 residues long. V was pared by 4 bases and J by 5 bases, with 6 bases of the junction left unmatched. CDR3: CSVGTGRGTEAFF. As DNA, the CDR3 is TGCAGCGTTGGGACAGGGAGGGGTACTGAAGCTTTCTTT.

The count of this clone is one. This chain connects TRBV4-1 to TRBJ2-7; 10 bases agree with TRBD2. Germline assignment: CDR1 MGHRA and CDR2 YSYEKL. The CDR3 sequence is 16 residues long. J lost 0 bases, V lost 3 bases, and 5 bases had no gene match. The CDR3 bases are TGCGCCAGCAGCCACCAGGGACTAGCGTTCTCCTACGAGCAGTACTTC. This sequence encodes CASSHQGLAFSYEQYF.